This TCR beta chain was captured by sequencing in a study of T-cell memory formation after mild COVID-19. Overall study: The study found TCR clusters largely donor specific. Study results and caveats: Contracting clones localized mainly to CM and EM when CD4+ and mainly to EMRA when CD8+. Pre-infection memory harbored some responding clones, suggesting cross-reactive memory joined.

Researchers used 5'RACE with constant-segment primers to make TCR alpha and TCR beta cDNA libraries that carry sample barcodes and UMIs. MiXCR was run by TCRdb on the 5' RACE reads, yielding one entry per CDR3 protein. The sample lists 280,000 or so distinct CDR3 sequences, 15% to 20% seen once, with 23% in the top ten. CDR3 length equals 15 residues. J gave up 7 bases and V 6 bases, and 10 bases lay outside the gene matches. This clonotype has only a few counts. What it recognizes is unknown. The sequenced material came from PBMCs or a T cell subset sorted from them (not recorded which). The genes are TRBV12-3 or TRBV12-4 and TRBJ2-2, with 8 bases lining up with TRBD1. The source of this sequence is a young man who had mild COVID-19 (a few samples of this study predate the infection). Cell type and time point are not known. The CDR3 sequence is CASSQQGDTSGELFF. CDR3 in DNA: TGTGCCAGCAGCCAACAGGGGGACACCAGCGGGGAGCTGTTTTTT.